The 12 T cell receptor beta chains given below trace back to one sample, sequenced in a study of shared clonotypes between healthy human individuals (TCRdb year 2020). Preparation of the library involved the immunoSEQ multiplex PCR assay. The table was pulled from immuneACCESS by TCRdb, which kept in-frame rearrangements only. Such tables lose some clones; where checked, under half of the loss comes from unresolved V genes, and the rest has no known cause. For this sample there are some 1.1 million clones; 60% to 85% appear just once. Roughly 0.82% of the sample lies in the top ten. Sequenced material: memory CD4+ T cells from PBMCs. This specimen's cell subset or site label, interpreted: CD45RA-negative fraction. Receptors originate from a man aged 18 to 30 in good health. Some clones in this sample may be carry-over from other donors' samples.

V is TRBV6-6 and J is TRBJ2-7, with 8 bases matching TRBD1. Trimming cost V 2 bases and J 3 bases; bases outside gene matches: 3. Germline CDR1 and CDR2: MNHNY and SVGAGI (reference sequence). The CDR3 runs to 14 residues. The CDR3, as DNA: TGTGCCAGCAGTTACGGGACAGGAGACTACGAGCAGTACTTC. The encoded protein is CASSYGTGDYEQYF.

The chain is built from TRBV5-1 and TRBJ2-2; no firm D call. The germline V and J ends were trimmed by 0 bases and 2 bases, with 11 bases remaining between them. The CDR3 covers 16 residues. Germline CDR1 and CDR2: SGHRS and YFSETQ. CDR3 nucleotides: TGCGCCAGCAGCTTGGGTTGGCAGGTTAACACCGGGGAGCTGTTTTTT. Its translation: CASSLGWQVNTGELFF.

The V gene is TRBV7-8, the J gene TRBJ2-7; D is perhaps TRBD2 (5 bases). Trimming pared 0 bases from V and 4 bases from J, leaving 19 bases between. The CDR3 totals 17 residues. Germline V CDR1 and CDR2: SGHVS, FQNEAQ. This CDR3 is CASSLALSSRGGYEQYF. Written as DNA, the CDR3 is TGTGCCAGCAGCTTAGCGCTCAGTAGCCGTGGAGGATACGAGCAGTACTTC.

With respect to this clone: The junction does not match germline at one end; this may be a read error. The chain has TRBV7-2 and TRBJ2-1, with 9 bases matching TRBD2. The CDR3 is 12 amino acids. CDR1 is SGHTA and CDR2 is FQGNSA in the germline V gene. CDR3 sequence reads: CASSLREGPLVF. CDR3 DNA sequence: TGTGCCAGCAGCCTGCGGGAGGGCCCCTTGGTCTTC.

In the case of this clone: This may be a read error, as it is one base from a much larger clone. This chain uses TRBV4-1 with TRBJ2-7, with a weak D call TRBD1 (6 bases). The CDR3 spans 16 residues. CDR1 is MGHRA, CDR2 YSYEKL, per germline. CDR3 nucleotides: TGCGCCAGCAGCCGGGACCGACAGGTACCCTCCTACGAGCAGCACTTC. Translated, it gives CASSRDRQVPSYEQHF.

On this clone: The junction departs from the called germline gene at one end, perhaps through a read error. The chain combines TRBV5-5 with TRBJ1-1, with TRBD1 matching 9 bases. This CDR3 region has 15 residues. Germline lookup yields CDR1 SGHKS and CDR2 YYEKEE (reference sequence). The CDR3 DNA is TGTGCCAGCAGCATAAGGGACAGGGCGAACCCTGAAGCTTTCTTT. This sequence encodes CASSIRDRANPEAFF.

The rearrangement joins TRBV7-9 to TRBJ1-5; D is undetermined. CDR1 and CDR2 (germline): SEHNR, FQNEAQ (reference sequence). Between the trimmed V and J ends, which lost 3 bases and 7 bases, there was a span of 10 bases. This CDR3 has 13 amino acids. CDR3 DNA sequence: TGTGCCAGCAGCTTTGAGGGCCAACAGCCCCAGCATTTT. Protein sequence: CASSFEGQQPQHF.

The V and J genes are TRBV10-1 and TRBJ1-1; D is unresolved. CDR1 is WNHNN and CDR2 is SYGVQD in the germline V gene (reference sequence). Between the trimmed V and J ends, which lost 2 bases and 1 base, there was a span of 11 bases. CDR3 length equals 15 residues. The CDR3 spells CASSEKQRGNTEAFF. In DNA form, the CDR3 reads TGCGCCAGCAGTGAGAAGCAACGGGGGAACACTGAAGCTTTCTTT.

This clone was observed a few times. The chain is built from TRBV28 and TRBJ1-4; 10 nucleotides match TRBD1. V shed 4 bases, J shed 10 bases, and the junction held 9 bases outside the gene matches. Germline V gene sequence: CDR1 MDHEN, CDR2 SYDVKM. The CDR3 sequence is 15 residues long. CDR3 in DNA: TGTGCCAGCAGTTCACGGGACAGGGGCAAAGGAAAACTGTTTTTT. It codes for CASSSRDRGKGKLFF.

The DNA of the CDR3 is TGTGCCTGGAGTGTACGTTACGGCAGGGCAGAGACCCAGTACTTC. It codes for CAWSVRYGRAETQYF. The rearrangement links TRBV30 to TRBJ2-5, with D perhaps TRBD1 (5 bases). The germline V and J ends were trimmed by 0 bases and 4 bases, with 15 bases remaining between them. This CDR3 is 15 amino acids long. From germline, CDR1 is GTSNPN and CDR2 SVGIG (reference sequence).

V gene TRBV7-3 combines with J gene TRBJ2-3, with D possibly TRBD2 on 6 matching bases. Germline V gene data show CDR1 as SGHTA and CDR2 as FQGTGA. This CDR3 region has 15 residues. V shed 5 bases and J shed 0 bases, with 12 bases lying between them. The CDR3 nucleotides are TGTGCCAGCAGCCCGTGGCGGGATAGCACAGATACGCAGTATTTT. The encoded protein is CASSPWRDSTDTQYF.

This clone appeared a few times. The CDR3 region has the DNA TGTGCCAGCAGTTTCTGGCTGAACACTGAAGCTTTCTTT. Protein sequence: CASSFWLNTEAFF. The rearrangement links TRBV27 to TRBJ1-1; D is uncertain. V lost 3 bases and J 0 bases, leaving 5 bases between the germline ends. Looked up from germline, CDR1 is MNHEY and CDR2 is SMNVEV (reference sequence). The CDR3 consists of 13 residues.